This passage covers 9 T cell receptor beta chains from one sample sequenced in a study of technical replicates of blood from several donors. The protocol was immunoSEQ multiplex PCR, while the TCRdb copy is restricted to in-frame clones and leaves out a portion. The sample includes approximately 73,000 clones, 93% of them seen just once. What was sequenced was T cells isolated from PBMCs. Receptors originate from a human donor in good health.

J is TRBJ2-1 and V is TRBV5-6, with 8 bases matching TRBD2. The CDR3 consists of 16 residues. The germline V gene encodes CDR1 SGHDT and CDR2 YYEEEE. V shed 0 bases, J shed 3 bases, and the junction held 5 bases outside the gene matches. Written as DNA, the CDR3 is TGTGCCAGCAGCTTGGGTCCCAGCGGGAGCTACAATGAGCAGTTCTTC. As protein: CASSLGPSGSYNEQFF.

The chain employs TRBV7-2 and TRBJ2-7; D gene unclear. This CDR3 is 12 amino acids long. Germline V gives CDR1 SGHTA, CDR2 FQGNSA. V was shortened by 2 bases and J by 4 bases, with 6 bases between the two germline ends. The CDR3 DNA reads TGTGCCAGCAGCTTACCTTTTTACGAGCAGTACTTC. Translation: CASSLPFYEQYF.

This chain connects TRBV5-6 to TRBJ1-1; D may be TRBD1 (5 bases). The CDR3 extends over 14 amino acids. The germline V and J ends were trimmed by 0 bases and 1 base, with 7 bases remaining between them. The germline V gene has CDR1 SGHDT and CDR2 YYEEEE. The CDR3 spells CASSLGTTNTEAFF. In DNA, the CDR3 is TGTGCCAGCAGCTTGGGGACAACGAACACTGAAGCTTTCTTT.

This sequence joins TRBV18 and TRBJ2-3; 8 bases match TRBD2. The CDR3 is 14 residues long. Germline V CDR1 and CDR2: KGHSH, LQKENI. Trimming cost V 3 bases and J 3 bases; bases outside gene matches: 2. This chain's CDR3 is CASSPPGGTDTQYF. The CDR3 region has the DNA TGTGCCAGCTCACCCCCGGGGGGGACAGATACGCAGTATTTT.

The chain combines TRBV5-5 with TRBJ2-7; D is perhaps TRBD2 (5 bases). Trimming removed 0 bases at V and 2 bases at J, with 12 bases between. This CDR3 is 15 amino acids long. The V gene's germline CDR1 is SGHKS and CDR2 YYEKEE (reference sequence). The CDR3 coding sequence is TGTGCCAGCAGCTTGGATCCTAGCCTAACCTACGAGCAGTACTTC. Amino acid sequence: CASSLDPSLTYEQYF.

The genes are TRBV18 and TRBJ2-2, with 7 bases aligning to TRBD1. Germline V gives CDR1 KGHSH, CDR2 LQKENI. This CDR3 region has 16 residues. Germline trimming cut 3 bases from V and 4 bases from J; bases unmatched to any gene: 8. The CDR3 spells CASSPPDRVLTGELFF. CDR3 nucleotide sequence: TGTGCCAGCTCACCGCCCGACAGGGTACTCACCGGGGAGCTGTTTTTT.

This chain uses TRBV11-2 with TRBJ2-3, with TRBD1 matching 11 bases. From germline, CDR1 is SGHAT and CDR2 FQNNGV. The ends lost 5 bases at V and 2 bases at J; junction bases unmatched: 6. This CDR3 contains 16 residues. CDR3 DNA sequence: TGTGCCAGCAGCCACGGGACAGGGGGAGCCACAGATACGCAGTATTTT. Its translation: CASSHGTGGATDTQYF.

The chain has TRBV7-8 and TRBJ2-1, with 12 bases matching TRBD2. Germline values: CDR1 SGHVS, CDR2 FQNEAQ. The length of the CDR3 is 17 residues. V was clipped by 1 base and J by 7 bases; unmatched bases: 8. CDR3 in DNA: TGTGCCAGCAGCTTAGGGGCTAGCGGGAGGGGCCTTAATGAGCAGTTCTTC. Translating gives CASSLGASGRGLNEQFF.

The rearrangement links TRBV14 to TRBJ2-7; D may be TRBD2 (6 bases). The CDR3 consists of 15 residues. Germline V gene data show CDR1 as SGHDN and CDR2 as FVKESK. V lost 0 bases to trimming and J lost 5 bases, with 14 bases between them. The CDR3 here is CASSQDLIGGDEQYF. The CDR3 bases are TGTGCCAGCAGCCAAGATCTTATAGGAGGGGACGAGCAGTACTTC.